The 8 T cell receptor beta chains in this list originate from one sample, sequenced in a study of cytomegalovirus exposure and HLA in healthy donors. Sequenced by immunoSEQ multiplex PCR; TCRdb stores in-frame clones only, minus some. The table shows 200,000 to 250,000 clones, with 90% to 95% occurring only once. Material for sequencing was PBMCs. These receptors all stem from a young woman in good health and CMV-seronegative.

This clone was picked up a small number of times. This chain links TRBV7-2 with TRBJ1-2, with D uncertain. This CDR3 contains 13 residues. The germline V gene has CDR1 SGHTA and CDR2 FQGNSA. Trimming left V 1 base short and J 1 base short, with 4 bases between. The CDR3 DNA sequence: TGTGCCAGCAGCTTAGACAGTAACTATGGCTACACCTTC. Translated: CASSLDSNYGYTF.

The rearrangement links TRBV18 to TRBJ2-6; unclear D gene. This CDR3 spans 17 amino acids. Deletions cut 3 bases from V and 0 bases from J, with 12 bases between. Germline CDR1 is KGHSH and CDR2 is LQKENI. CDR3: CASSPSNSFSGANVLTF. CDR3 bases: TGTGCCAGCTCACCCAGTAACAGTTTCTCTGGGGCCAACGTCCTGACTTTC.

This clone was seen just once. The chain links TRBV30 to TRBJ1-2, with D maybe TRBD1 (6 bases). CDR3 length: 14 amino acids. V shed 3 bases and J shed 5 bases, with 16 bases lying between them. Germline lookup yields CDR1 GTSNPN and CDR2 SVGIG (reference sequence). In nucleotides, the CDR3 is TGTGCCTGGAGATATCCGGACAGCGCGTATGGCTACACCTTC. Amino acids: CAWRYPDSAYGYTF. Full variable domain (rest looked up from reference TRBV30 and TRBJ1-2): SQTIHQWPATLVQPVGSPLSLECTVEGTSNPNLYWYRQAAGRGLQLLFYSVGIGQISSEVPQNLSASRPQDRQFILSSKKLLLSDSGFYLCAWRYPDSAYGYTFGSGTRLTVV.

The rearrangement links TRBV2 to TRBJ2-7; D is unresolved. Germline assignment: CDR1 SNHLY and CDR2 FYNNEI. V was clipped by 7 bases and J by 4 bases, with 8 bases between them. CDR3 length equals 11 residues. In DNA form, the CDR3 reads TGTGCCAGCACCGTCCAGTACGAGCAGTACTTC. Its protein product is CASTVQYEQYF.

This chain connects TRBV25-1 to TRBJ1-3; 10 positions agree with TRBD1. V lost 3 bases and J lost 6; bases outside the gene matches: 5. This CDR3 is 15 amino acids long. Germline lookup yields CDR1 MGHDK and CDR2 SYGVNS. The CDR3 spells CASSDVGQGKNTIYF. The CDR3 DNA follows: TGTGCCAGCAGTGATGTGGGACAGGGGAAAAACACCATATATTTT.

CDR3 bases: TGTGCCACCAGCAGAGATATTAGTACAGGAGCTAACTATGGCTACACCTTC. The encoded protein is CATSRDISTGANYGYTF. The V call is TRBV15, the J call TRBJ1-2; possible D gene TRBD1, 5 bases. Germline V CDR1 and CDR2: LNHNV, YYDKDF (reference sequence). Trimming took off 0 bases at V and 0 bases at J, with 14 bases between the two ends. The CDR3 sequence is 17 residues long.

Only one count was recorded for this clone. This chain joins TRBV30 and TRBJ1-1; the D gene is possibly TRBD1 (6 bases). The CDR3 consists of 16 residues. Germline V CDR1 and CDR2: GTSNPN, SVGIG (reference sequence). Trimming took off 1 base at V and 0 bases at J, with 15 bases between the two ends. The CDR3 DNA reads TGTGCCTGGAGTGAGCGGGGGGCGCTGATGAACACTGAAGCTTTCTTT. Translating it yields CAWSERGALMNTEAFF.

The chain has TRBV28 and TRBJ2-3; 9 bases agree with TRBD1. J was trimmed by 5 bases and V by 3 bases; bases with no gene match: 6. Germline V CDR1 and CDR2: MDHEN, SYDVKM. This CDR3 is built from 15 residues. The CDR3 loop reads CASSFSGQGEDTQYF. CDR3 nucleotide sequence: TGTGCCAGCAGTTTTTCGGGACAGGGCGAAGATACGCAGTATTTT.